Listed here is a single T cell receptor beta chain. Its binding antigen is unknown. No base quality information exists; no much larger clone differs at one position. This specimen belongs to a study of cytomegalovirus exposure and HLA in healthy donors (dated by TCRdb to between 2016 and 2019). About the investigation overall: According to an earlier analysis of around 600 of the donors, 150 million to 200 million T cells yielded over 100 million unique TCR beta sequences and about 280 Gb of sequence data. An early release that covered roughly 600 HLA-typed donors contained approximately 300 gigabases of sequencing data and approximately 85 million unique TCR sequences. The genetic ancestry cluster associated with self-reported Caucasian donors included 81% of the approximately 410 genotyped donors. The study aimed to test whether signatures of past pathogen exposure could be identified by cataloging public T cell receptors. The study used immunosequencing to profile the T cell repertoires of several hundred subjects and linked those repertoires to cytomegalovirus serostatus. In addition to the first cohort of roughly 700 subjects, a separate validation cohort of 120 different subjects was used. To predict cytomegalovirus infection status, the study combined high-throughput TCR immunosequencing, statistical association of individual TCRs with disease status, and machine learning. A later analysis re-analyzed previously published TCR beta repertoires from roughly 600 donors and added high-resolution HLA genotyping to study TCR occurrence patterns. In the later analysis, no new phenotypic data were used to find candidate immune exposures; instead, reliance was placed on TCR beta sequences and their occurrence across donors. An earlier analysis of several hundred of the donors applied high-throughput TCR beta sequencing to assess whether each TCR beta V gene segment acted as functional or pseudogenic. Donor age, sex, ethnicity and CMV serostatus were compiled alongside the repertoire data. A later genetic analysis used genome-wide SNP genotypes for 398 of the 666 donors, treating that subset as a discovery cohort. All discovery cohort repertoires had been generated using a single sequencing platform. HLA typing included class I and class II loci at four-digit resolution. The number of donors typed differed by locus, with about 629-630 for A, B, C, DRB1 and DQB1, more than 500 for DQA1, 600 to 610 for DPA1, and over 400 for DPB1. Five DR-DQ haplotypes were handled as single units for association and clustering, since linkage in the cohort was strong. On average, roughly 240,000 unique TCR beta nucleotide sequences were sequenced per donor among a few hundred genotyped donors of the cohort, with roughly 18% of those sequences being non-productive.

Here is what the overall study found, with its caveats: A cluster of highly shared sequence variants was judged likely to represent a technical artifact of the sequencing pipeline. Compared with equally common non-associated chains, HLA-associated TCR beta chains in a later analysis were more clonally expanded and had lower generation probabilities. In a later genetic analysis, a missense DCLRE1C variant was associated with V-gene and J-gene trimming of TCR beta chains, and the association was replicated in an independent cohort. In a later analysis, several top co-occurrence clusters were reported to appear linked to parvovirus B19, influenza, CMV and Epstein-Barr virus. Immune exposure information for the cohort was limited to CMV serostatus. The study listed over 150 TCR beta chains as associated with cytomegalovirus. Because counts were too low, about 15 rarely observed V segments, including chromosome 9 orphons, were left out of the earlier analysis of 500 to 650 of the donors. Only TCR beta chains were sequenced in this cohort, and the absence of alpha or paired-chain data limited detectable features. In a later genetic analysis, fewer N-insertions in productive TCRs were reported among donors in an Asian-associated ancestry cluster than the approximately 710-donor mean. In vitro tests confirmed that a few of the cytomegalovirus-associated TCR beta chains recognize cytomegalovirus antigens. The classifier was reported to diagnose cytomegalovirus status with high specificity and sensitivity in both the original cohort and the validation cohort. A further reported finding was that TCR beta sequences accurately predicted the HLA-A and HLA-B alleles for most subjects in the first cohort. Correlated functional status among segregating V segments might reflect linkage disequilibrium, but an unknown experimental factor could not be ruled out. In an earlier analysis of 587 of the donors, most TCR beta V segments appeared in productive rearrangements about 90% or about 30% of the time, broadly matching IMGT annotations. In a later analysis, the rate of TCR association differed among HLA loci, with DRB1 alleles having the most associated TCRs and HLA-C alleles having the fewest. In a later analysis, around 17,000 TCR beta sequences were associated with specific HLA alleles at a false discovery rate of 0.05. It was suggested by the authors that the approach could potentially be generalized to other disease states and immunological phenotypes. Strong co-occurrence of HLA alleles, especially DR and DQ, made assigning TCR associations to individual alleles difficult. HLA typing was unavailable for some donors at each locus, so association tests used only the typed subset. Presence/absence analyses assumed roughly uniform sequencing depth across donors, an assumption that may not hold. Across donors, most TCR sequences were observed very rarely, whereas some public TCRs were present in many individuals. In a later analysis, most CMV-associated TCR beta chains were found to appear HLA-restricted, with HLA associations seemingly driven largely by CMV exposure. Some IMGT-functional V segments, including TRBV6-2 and TRBV6-3, could not be distinguished by the 87-base-pair reads and were therefore excluded.

Library creation used the immunoSEQ multiplex PCR assay. For the multiplex PCR, a mixture combining 60 forward primers for TCR Vbeta segments and 13 reverse primers for TCR Jbeta segments was used. A multiplex PCR assay on genomic DNA amplified the CDR3 region of rearranged TCR beta genes. The amplified TCR beta libraries were sequenced on the Illumina HiSeq System as 87-base-pair reads. The authors processed their data as follows. Across the 500 to 700 repertoires, a later analysis counted 78 million or so unique TCR beta chains, 8.5 million to 12 million of which were shared by at least two donors. To remove PCR and sequencing errors, raw reads were error-corrected and collapsed into unique sequences using a nearest-neighbor algorithm that merged closely related sequences. CDR3 sequences were aligned to IMGT reference sequences to assign V, D and J gene segments. Each retained sequence needed at least a six-nucleotide match to both a V gene segment and a J gene segment. Rearrangements were called productive when the CDR3 lacked stop codons and stayed in frame with V and J; all others were non-productive. CDR3 was defined according to IMGT convention as the region running from the second conserved V-encoded cysteine to the conserved J-encoded phenylalanine. Sequences without an unambiguous match to a single V gene segment were excluded from the earlier analysis of 587 of the donors. In an earlier analysis of 587 of the donors, a V segment was called functional when productive rearrangements were above 56.7%, and segregating when the standard deviation between donors exceeded 5%. A statistical classification framework was developed to diagnose cytomegalovirus status using the catalog of TCR beta chain sequences. In a later analysis, TCR nucleotide sequences were compared against IMGT/GENE-DB human TR gene sequences so that V and J genes could be assigned. A later analysis assigned CDR3 sequences and most-parsimonious VDJ recombination scenarios with the TCRdist pipeline. In a later analysis, each TCR beta chain was defined by its CDR3 amino acid sequence together with its V-gene family, and reads lacking a unique V-gene family were excluded. In a later analysis, some 600 highly shared, low-generation-probability nucleotide sequences were removed to address suspected cross-contamination and a sequencing artifact. A later analysis calculated a clonal expansion index for each public chain from normalized within-repertoire ranks of inferred template counts. A later analysis computed generation probabilities with a VDJ recombination model fitted to out-of-frame rearrangements, and checked the results against IGoR. In a later analysis, TCR-TCR, TCR-HLA and TCR-CMV co-occurrence was scored with hypergeometric tests, and a repertoire-size bias correction was applied to TCR pairs. In a later analysis, false discovery rates were estimated by permuting HLA or CMV assignments 20 times. In a later analysis, co-occurring TCRs were grouped using DBSCAN, and TCRdist sequence similarity was added for clustering within HLA-allele-positive subsets. Co-occurrence clustering excluded repertoires with fewer than 30,000 or more than 120,000 public chains, plus five with anomalous nucleotide sharing. The table was pulled from immuneACCESS by TCRdb, which kept in-frame rearrangements only. Such tables lose some clones; where checked, under half of the loss comes from unresolved V genes, and the rest has no known cause. V, J and clone size are taken as reported in that table, and D and trimming were inferred from the DNA itself. Across this sample there are about 120,000 clones, with roughly 78% seen only once. The top ten constitute 3.5% to 4.5% of the sample.

The cohort comprised some 730 healthy bone marrow donors. All cohort members were sampled while nominally healthy, although unrecorded immune exposures were likely present. The donor tested CMV seronegative, placing the donor among the approximately 360 seronegative members of the cohort. A peripheral blood sample was provided by each donor, and peripheral blood mononuclear cells were used for TCR beta sequencing. Genomic DNA extraction from the blood cell samples was performed with the Qiagen DNeasy Blood Extraction Kit. The CDR3 measures 19 amino acids from cysteine to phenylalanine. The sequence is cut down to CDR3 DNA, 57 bases in frame from base 1. The germline ends are 25 bases apart after V is trimmed by 6 bases and J by 0 bases. From the germline V gene, CDR1 is WSHSY and CDR2 is SAAADI.

This chain is built from TRBV10-2 and TRBJ2-3, and possibly TRBD2, on 7 matching bases. Sequencing was carried out using PBMCs. The TCR comes from a man aged 30 to 39 in good health and CMV-seronegative. The nucleotide sequence reads TGCGCCAGCAGCCCCCATGGACGGGGGGCCGTAACTAGCACAGATACGCAGTATTTT. This is translated as CASSPHGRGAVTSTDTQYF.